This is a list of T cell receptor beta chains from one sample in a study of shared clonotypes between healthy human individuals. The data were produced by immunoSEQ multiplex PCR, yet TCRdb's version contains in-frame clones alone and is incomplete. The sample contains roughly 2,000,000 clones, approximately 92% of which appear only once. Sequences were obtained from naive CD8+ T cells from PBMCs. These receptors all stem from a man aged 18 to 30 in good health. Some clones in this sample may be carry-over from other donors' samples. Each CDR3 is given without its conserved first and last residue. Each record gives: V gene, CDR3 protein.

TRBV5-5,ASSLVFGEVNTGELF
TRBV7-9,ASSYPFSGKNEQF
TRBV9,ASSRAPRPNEQF
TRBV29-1,SALTGYEQY
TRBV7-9,ASSAWDSQETQY
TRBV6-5,ASSYQGGPGDTQY
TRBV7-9,ASSRRNWESLYEQY
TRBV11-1,ASSLGGLAENTGELF
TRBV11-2,ASSLWGSGSNDEQF
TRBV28,ASSLWGSGSKNEQF
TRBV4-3,ASSQAGGLAGVDEQF
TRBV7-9,ASSLMPEAF
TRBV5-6,ASTPEGGSYEQY
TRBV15,ATSPERGYSTDTQY
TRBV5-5,ASSLGFTGYEQY
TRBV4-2,ASRLDGDTEAF
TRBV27,ASSPTTGFSYEQY
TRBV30,AWSPVNTEAF
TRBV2,ASSYTSGRPDEQY
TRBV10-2,ASSDRAGARETQY
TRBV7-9,ASSPGTGLEEQY
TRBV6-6,ASSMGAQETQY
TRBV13,ASSRDRGYYGYT
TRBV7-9,ASSLGQGPQY
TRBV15,ATRLSSVGSEAF
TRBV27,ASTTETQY
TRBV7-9,ASSARDRAMNTEAF
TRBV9,ASSVGGTGELF
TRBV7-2,ASSETGTPYEQY
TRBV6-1,ASSGRNRPGYT
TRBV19,ASSILRGSSYEQY
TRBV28,ASSFFGGGTEAF
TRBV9,ASSVFCGKNYEQY
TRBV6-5,ASTTGGREQY
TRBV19,ASSAGPGLNTEAF
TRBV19,ASSLASGHEQF
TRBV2,ASSEGERTGVFYGYT
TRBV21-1,ASGTYRDRGRGTQY
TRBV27,ASSFLGTSGMDEQF
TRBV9,ASSRGSSYEQY
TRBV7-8,ASSLVSAGVGYT
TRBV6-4,ASRTAPNTGELF
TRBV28,ASSLRGLVQQY
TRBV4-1,ASSPEVGASEQF
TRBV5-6,ASREGVGTPGELF
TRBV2,ASSEPGRSPITDTQY
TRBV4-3,ASSQERGTGYEKLF
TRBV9,ASSVADRPYEQY